Listed below are T cell receptor beta chains from one sample, sequenced in a study of cytomegalovirus exposure and HLA in healthy donors. Profiling relied on immunoSEQ multiplex PCR, and the TCRdb table lists in-frame clones only, not all of them. The record lists 150,000 or so clones, of which the ten most abundant hold 1.5% to 2%. What was sequenced was PBMCs. Receptors originate from a woman between 45 and 60 years old in good health and CMV-seronegative. The CDR3 runs from the conserved cysteine through the conserved F or W. The order of the fields is V gene, D gene, J gene, CDR3 protein, CDR3 DNA. A D gene is named only where the DNA matches it firmly.

V: TRBV10-3
D: NA
J: TRBJ2-7
CDR3: CAISESDRREQYF
DNA: TGTGCCATCAGTGAGTCGGACAGACGCGAGCAGTACTTC

V: TRBV14
D: NA
J: TRBJ2-7
CDR3: CASSQGRQGAYEQYF
DNA: TGTGCCAGCAGCCAAGGACGGCAGGGTGCCTACGAGCAGTACTTC

V: TRBV7-9
D: NA
J: TRBJ2-1
CDR3: CASSGRELNEQFF
DNA: TGTGCCAGCAGCGGACGGGAGCTAAATGAGCAGTTCTTC

V: TRBV5-1
D: TRBD1
J: TRBJ2-5
CDR3: CASRAGTGGPRETQYF
DNA: TGCGCCAGCAGGGCCGGGACAGGGGGCCCACGAGAGACCCAGTACTTC

V: TRBV2
D: NA
J: TRBJ1-4
CDR3: CASKRMWGRGTNEKLFF
DNA: TGTGCCAGCAAGCGGATGTGGGGGCGCGGGACTAATGAAAAACTGTTTTTT

V: TRBV4-1
D: NA
J: TRBJ2-7
CDR3: CASSQGGLEDEQYF
DNA: TGCGCCAGCAGCCAAGGCGGACTTGAAGACGAGCAGTACTTC

V: TRBV9
D: NA
J: TRBJ1-2
CDR3: CASSVTPLGAYGYTF
DNA: TGTGCCAGCAGCGTAACCCCCCTTGGGGCTTATGGCTACACCTTC

V: TRBV19
D: NA
J: TRBJ1-1
CDR3: CASSITGTVTYEAFF
DNA: TGTGCCAGTAGTATCACAGGGACGGTGACTTATGAAGCTTTCTTT

V: TRBV19
D: TRBD2
J: TRBJ2-7
CDR3: CASSKSLAGGVGRDEQYF
DNA: TGTGCCAGTAGTAAATCACTAGCGGGAGGAGTCGGTCGCGACGAGCAGTACTTC

V: TRBV19
D: NA
J: TRBJ1-2
CDR3: CASSIIHGYTF
DNA: TGTGCCAGTAGTATTATCCATGGCTACACCTTC

V: TRBV11-3
D: TRBD1
J: TRBJ2-2
CDR3: CASSPGGGSNTGELFF
DNA: TGTGCCAGCAGCCCAGGGGGTGGTTCGAACACCGGGGAGCTGTTTTTT

V: TRBV5-1
D: NA
J: TRBJ2-7
CDR3: CASSLALAAYEQYF
DNA: TGCGCCAGCAGCTTGGCCCTAGCCGCCTACGAGCAGTACTTC

V: TRBV14
D: TRBD2
J: TRBJ2-7
CDR3: CASSRLRSGAPYEQYF
DNA: TGTGCCAGCAGCCGACTTCGTAGCGGGGCCCCCTACGAGCAGTACTTC

V: TRBV28
D: NA
J: TRBJ2-1
CDR3: CASISPGYNEQFF
DNA: TGTGCCAGCATCTCACCGGGATACAATGAGCAGTTCTTC

V: TRBV5-1
D: TRBD1
J: TRBJ2-1
CDR3: CASSLVYRGSYNEQFF
DNA: TGCGCCAGCAGCTTGGTTTACAGGGGCTCCTACAATGAGCAGTTCTTC

V: TRBV6-5
D: TRBD1
J: TRBJ1-5
CDR3: CASRRQGPYQPQHF
DNA: TGTGCCAGCAGGAGACAGGGACCCTATCAGCCCCAGCATTTT

V: TRBV19
D: NA
J: TRBJ1-6
CDR3: CASSMTAGGAEYSPLHF
DNA: TGTGCCAGTAGCATGACAGCTGGGGGCGCCGAATATTCACCCCTCCACTTT

V: TRBV19
D: TRBD1
J: TRBJ1-6
CDR3: CASSIGADRGNSPLHF
DNA: TGTGCCAGTAGTATAGGCGCGGACAGGGGTAATTCACCCCTCCACTTT

V: TRBV19
D: NA
J: TRBJ2-2
CDR3: CASTTGFNTGELFF
DNA: TGTGCCAGTACAACCGGGTTCAACACCGGGGAGCTGTTTTTT

V: TRBV5-6
D: TRBD1
J: TRBJ1-1
CDR3: CASSFGPDRVGTEAFF
DNA: TGTGCCAGCAGCTTTGGCCCGGACAGGGTTGGAACTGAAGCTTTCTTT

V: TRBV4-2
D: TRBD2
J: TRBJ2-3
CDR3: CASSQVSQREGPDTQYF
DNA: TGTGCCAGCAGCCAAGTCTCCCAGCGGGAGGGCCCTGATACGCAGTATTTT

V: TRBV6-5
D: TRBD1
J: TRBJ2-7
CDR3: CASSFRGSEYEQYF
DNA: TGTGCCAGCAGTTTCAGGGGGAGCGAGTACGAGCAGTACTTC

V: TRBV7-8
D: NA
J: TRBJ1-5
CDR3: CASSSEGQPQHF
DNA: TGTGCCAGCAGCTCCGAGGGTCAGCCCCAGCATTTT

V: TRBV7-2
D: TRBD2
J: TRBJ2-7
CDR3: CASSLVSGIGEEQYF
DNA: TGTGCCAGCAGCTTAGTTAGCGGGATAGGAGAAGAGCAGTACTTC

V: TRBV7-9
D: TRBD2
J: TRBJ2-7
CDR3: CASSQREGHEQYF
DNA: TGTGCCAGCAGCCAGCGGGAGGGCCACGAGCAGTACTTC

V: TRBV5-1
D: NA
J: TRBJ2-1
CDR3: CASSLWGGNEQFF
DNA: TGCGCCAGCAGCTTGTGGGGCGGCAATGAGCAGTTCTTC

V: TRBV30
D: NA
J: TRBJ1-3
CDR3: CAWSPRGTGSTIYF
DNA: TGTGCCTGGAGTCCGAGAGGGACTGGAAGCACCATATATTTT